The rows below give T cell receptor beta chains drawn from one sample of a study of cytomegalovirus exposure and HLA in healthy donors. Using immunoSEQ multiplex PCR, the repertoire was profiled, and TCRdb retains in-frame clones only, with some absent. The sample has roughly 95,000 clones, approximately 80% seen once; the top ten hold approximately 5.6%. Sample: PBMCs. These TCRs come from a man aged 25-45 years in good health and CMV-seropositive. Both conserved end residues are part of each CDR3. The D gene is left open where the match is weak. Clone size is given for some rows only: seen once, a few or many times, or a class if the clone is expanded.

clone size,V gene,J gene,D gene,CDR3 DNA,CDR3 protein
many,TRBV6-1,TRBJ1-1,-,TGTGCCACAGAGCAGATCCAGGGATCCACTGAAGCTTTCTTT,CATEQIQGSTEAFF
-,TRBV4-3,TRBJ1-5,-,TGCGCCAGCAGCCAAGATTCCCACAGGGATCAGCCCCAGCATTTT,CASSQDSHRDQPQHF
-,TRBV29-1,TRBJ1-5,TRBD1,TGCAGCGCGGTAACAGGGGGCAATCAGCCCCAGCATTTT,CSAVTGGNQPQHF
-,TRBV7-3,TRBJ1-6,TRBD1,TGTGCCAGCAGCACCCGACAGGGGAGAGGATCACCCCTCCACTTT,CASSTRQGRGSPLHF
-,TRBV27,TRBJ2-3,TRBD1,TGTGCCAGCAGTTTACTCCGGGACAGGGACCCAGATACGCAGTATTTT,CASSLLRDRDPDTQYF
-,TRBV6-1,TRBJ1-5,-,TGTGCCAGCAGTGAAAGACAGGCGAATCAGCCCCAGCATTTT,CASSERQANQPQHF
many,TRBV4-1,TRBJ1-3,-,TGCGCCAGCAGCCAAGAATTGCAGGGAAGAAACACCATATATTTT,CASSQELQGRNTIYF
-,TRBV7-8,TRBJ2-3,-,TGTGCCAGCAGCTTAGGGACGGGAAGGACAGATACGCAGTATTTT,CASSLGTGRTDTQYF
few,TRBV20-1,TRBJ2-4,-,TGCAGTGCTACCAGGGCCAACATTCAGTACTTC,CSATRANIQYF
-,TRBV6-6,TRBJ2-1,TRBD2,TGTGCCAGCAACTTACTAGCGGGAGCAGGCTATGAGCAGTTCTTC,CASNLLAGAGYEQFF
-,TRBV6-1,TRBJ1-1,-,TGTGCCAGCAGAACGGGGGGGACGAGGGGAACTGAAGCTTTCTTT,CASRTGGTRGTEAFF
-,TRBV6-1,TRBJ1-2,TRBD1,TGTGCCAGCAGTGAAGGACAGGGAAGGAGTGGCTACACCTTC,CASSEGQGRSGYTF
-,TRBV5-6,TRBJ2-3,-,TGTGCCAGCAGCACACAGGGTGCAGATACGCAGTATTTT,CASSTQGADTQYF
-,TRBV18,TRBJ1-2,TRBD1,TGTGCCAGCTCACCACAGAAGGGACAGGGGTCGGATGGCTACACCTTC,CASSPQKGQGSDGYTF
-,TRBV7-2,TRBJ2-1,-,TGTGCCAGCAGCTTAGCTAGTCAGGGGGGTTGGGGGTTCTTC,CASSLASQGGWGFF
-,TRBV6-1,TRBJ2-3,-,TGTGCCAGCAGTGAACGAGATACGCAGTATTTT,CASSERDTQYF
-,TRBV6-5,TRBJ1-4,-,TGTGCCAGCAGGCCCCGGGGAGCTAATGAAAAACTGTTTTTT,CASRPRGANEKLFF
-,TRBV10-3,TRBJ2-1,TRBD2,TGTGCCATCAGTGAGTTGACCGGGACTAGAAGGAGTGAGCAGTTCTTC,CAISELTGTRRSEQFF
once,TRBV14,TRBJ2-3,TRBD1,TGTGCCAGCAGCCAAAACAGGGGTGCGGATACGCAGTATTTT,CASSQNRGADTQYF
-,TRBV5-4,TRBJ1-1,-,TGTGCCAGCAGCTTGCAGGGTTGGAACACTGAAGCTTTCTTT,CASSLQGWNTEAFF
-,TRBV5-6,TRBJ1-1,-,TGTGCCAGCAGCTTTCAGGGGATGAACACTGAAGCTTTCTTT,CASSFQGMNTEAFF
once,TRBV13,TRBJ2-3,TRBD2,TGTGCCAGCAGCTTAGGATCGGCGGGGGGACCTTTCACAGATACGCAGTATTTT,CASSLGSAGGPFTDTQYF
-,TRBV30,TRBJ2-5,TRBD1,TGTGCCTGGAGAAACAGCCGGACAGGGGAAGAGACCCAGTACTTC,CAWRNSRTGEETQYF
once,TRBV10-3,TRBJ1-1,TRBD1,TGTGCCATCAGTGAGCTACAGGGGGTCACTGAAGCTTTCTTT,CAISELQGVTEAFF
-,TRBV30,TRBJ1-2,TRBD1,TGTGCCTGGAGTGTAGGCTTCGGGACAGGGGGTGGCTATGGCTACACCTTC,CAWSVGFGTGGGYGYTF
-,TRBV30,TRBJ2-1,-,TGTGCCTGGAGTAAAAAGGGCAGCGGAGGAGGCTATGAGCAGTTCTTC,CAWSKKGSGGGYEQFF
-,TRBV6-1,TRBJ1-1,TRBD1,TGTGCCAGCAGTGGGAGACAGGGGAACACTGAAGCTTTCTTT,CASSGRQGNTEAFF
-,TRBV7-3,TRBJ2-7,-,TGTGCCAGCAGCTCCGACCATCGGGGCGAGCAGTACTTC,CASSSDHRGEQYF
-,TRBV5-5,TRBJ2-5,-,TGTGCCAGCAGCTTGCGGGGGACGCTCCCAGAGACCCAGTACTTC,CASSLRGTLPETQYF
-,TRBV6-5,TRBJ1-1,TRBD1,TGTGCCAGCAGTCAGGCGGGACAGAAGAACACTGAAGCTTTCTTT,CASSQAGQKNTEAFF
-,TRBV4-2,TRBJ2-7,TRBD1,TGTGCCAGCAGCCAAGATTACGGACAGGGCTACGAGCAGTACTTC,CASSQDYGQGYEQYF
-,TRBV5-1,TRBJ1-1,-,TGCGCCAGCAGCCTGCTAACGGGGGGGGGCACTGAAGCTTTCTTT,CASSLLTGGGTEAFF
few,TRBV7-9,TRBJ2-3,TRBD2,TGTGCCACCCGAGCGGGGGGAGGAGGCTCGGATACGCAGTATTTT,CATRAGGGGSDTQYF
-,TRBV27,TRBJ1-2,-,TGTGCCAGCAGCCGAACCGGGGGGGACCTCGAAGGTGGCTACACCTTC,CASSRTGGDLEGGYTF
-,TRBV6-5,TRBJ2-7,-,TGTGCCAGCAGTTACCTTTCCGGCGGGTACGAGCAGTACTTC,CASSYLSGGYEQYF
-,TRBV19,TRBJ2-7,-,TGTGCCAGTAGTCAACTGTTGTCCTACGAGCAGTACTTC,CASSQLLSYEQYF
-,TRBV21-1,TRBJ2-5,-,TGTGCCAGCAGTCTTGCCAGGGGATGCGGGACCCAGTACTTC,CASSLARGCGTQYF
-,TRBV7-6,TRBJ1-5,-,TGTGCCAGCAGCTTATCGGGACTGACCCGGGGTCAGCCCCAGCATTTT,CASSLSGLTRGQPQHF
-,TRBV6-1,TRBJ1-1,TRBD1,TGTGCCACGAACCGGGACAGGTACACTGAAGCTTTCTTT,CATNRDRYTEAFF
-,TRBV4-2,TRBJ1-4,-,TGTGCCAGCAGCCAAGATGGCAGTTCGGAAAAACTGTTTTTT,CASSQDGSSEKLFF
-,TRBV7-2,TRBJ2-5,-,TGTGCCAGCAGCTGGGAGCAAGTCGCGTACTTC,CASSWEQVAYF